One sample yielded the 23 T cell receptor beta chains listed below, sequenced in a study of OX40 agonist ivuxolimab in advanced cancers. The library was built by means of the immunoSEQ multiplex PCR assay. TCRdb mirrors the immuneACCESS table, restricted to in-frame sequences. Some clones are absent from its copies; in checked studies, under half trace to an unresolved V gene, and the reason for the others is unknown. The sample includes roughly 32,000 clones, with approximately 89% observed a single time. The ten biggest clones cover approximately 26% of the sample. The material sequenced was CD4+ or CD8+ T cells sorted from blood, taken in a trial of the OX40 agonist ivuxolimab. The receptors derive from an adult with an advanced solid tumor such as melanoma, head and neck, liver or kidney cancer.

The genes are TRBV28 and TRBJ2-7, with D maybe TRBD1 (6 bases). The V and J ends lost 9 bases and 3 bases respectively, with 15 bases between them. This CDR3 region has 13 residues. CDR1 and CDR2 from the germline V gene are MDHEN and SYDVKM. Here the CDR3 reads CASSTGMDYEQYF. CDR3 in DNA: TGTGCCAGTTCTACAGGGATGGACTACGAGCAGTACTTC.

This clone has more than one count but fewer than ten. The rearrangement uses TRBV7-2 and TRBJ2-5, with D unclear. The ends were cut back, 5 bases at V and 1 base at J, with 11 bases in the middle. CDR1 and CDR2 (germline): SGHTA, FQGNSA. The CDR3 is 14 amino acids. CDR3 DNA: TGTGCCAGCAGCCCCCCGGCCTCCCAAGAGACCCAGTACTTC. It encodes CASSPPASQETQYF.

CDR3 coding DNA: TGTGCCTGGAGTGTATATTGGGACAGGAACACTGAAGCTTTCTTT. Protein: CAWSVYWDRNTEAFF. The chain is built from TRBV30 and TRBJ1-1; 7 bases are a match to TRBD1. V lost 0 bases to trimming and J lost 1 base; unmatched junction nucleotides: 5. Germline V gene lookup returns CDR1 GTSNPN and CDR2 SVGIG (reference sequence). The length of the CDR3 is 15 residues.

V is TRBV27 and J is TRBJ1-5; D uncertain. This CDR3 region has 12 residues. Germline assignment: CDR1 MNHEY and CDR2 SMNVEV (reference sequence). V was pared by 8 bases and J by 3 bases, with 8 bases between. Written as DNA, the CDR3 is TGTGCCAGCGGAAACCCCAATCAGCCCCAGCATTTT. The encoded protein is CASGNPNQPQHF.

This clone was found once. J is TRBJ2-5 and V is TRBV23-1; possible D gene TRBD1, 5 bases. TRBV23-1 is known as an ORF, though its function is uncertain. The CDR3 loop spans 19 amino acids. The V end lost 2 bases, the J end lost 5 bases, and 27 bases lay between the germline ends. The CDR3 sequence: CASSQPGQGAPRKNETQYF. DNA for the CDR3: TGCGCCAGCAGTCAACCAGGGCAAGGGGCACCGAGAAAGAACGAGACCCAGTACTTC.

This chain links TRBV11-1 with TRBJ2-7; no firm D call. Germline loops: CDR1 SGHAT, CDR2 FQDESV (reference sequence). There are 14 residues in the CDR3. V shed 4 bases and J shed 4 bases, with 14 bases lying between them. The CDR3 nucleotides read TGTGCCAGCAGCTCCTCTCCGGGTACGTACGAGCAGTACTTC. Its translation: CASSSSPGTYEQYF.

The V gene is TRBV13, the J gene TRBJ2-1; D remains ambiguous. Germline CDR1 and CDR2: PRHDT and FYEKMQ (reference sequence). V dropped 5 bases and J dropped 0 bases, with 11 bases sitting between them. CDR3 length: 15 residues. The DNA for the CDR3 is TGTGCCAGCAGCCACAACCCGAGCTCCTACAATGAGCAGTTCTTC. Encoded protein: CASSHNPSSYNEQFF.

This clone has just a few counts. The chain combines TRBV4-1 with TRBJ2-7; 10 bases align to TRBD2. This CDR3 comprises 14 residues. V lost 1 base to trimming and J lost 3 bases; unmatched junction nucleotides: 0. The germline V gene has CDR1 MGHRA and CDR2 YSYEKL. Here the CDR3 reads CASSQGTSGYEQYF. The CDR3, as DNA: TGCGCCAGCAGCCAAGGGACTAGCGGCTACGAGCAGTACTTC.

The chain is built from TRBV27 and TRBJ1-2; no clear D. The CDR3 contains 15 residues. The V and J ends lost 2 bases and 4 bases respectively, with 14 bases between them. Per germline, CDR1 MNHEY and CDR2 SMNVEV (reference sequence). The CDR3 sequence is CASSLTGPWSYGYTF. CDR3 bases: TGTGCCAGCAGTTTAACCGGACCATGGAGCTATGGCTACACCTTC.

V usage is TRBV6-1 and J usage is TRBJ1-5; D not certain. Trimming left V 2 bases short and J 7 bases short, with 12 bases between. Germline V lookup: CDR1 MNHNS, CDR2 SASEGT. The CDR3 has 14 residues. The CDR3 sequence is CASSERLGFQPQHF. The CDR3, as DNA: TGTGCCAGCAGTGAACGATTGGGGTTCCAGCCCCAGCATTTT.

This chain joins TRBV5-6 and TRBJ2-7; weak D call: TRBD1 (5 bases). The CDR3 runs to 11 residues. Between the trimmed V and J ends, which lost 4 bases and 4 bases, there was a span of 6 bases. Looked up from germline, CDR1 is SGHDT and CDR2 is YYEEEE. The CDR3 DNA reads TGTGCCAGCAGCAGGGGTTACGAGCAGTACTTC. It specifies CASSRGYEQYF.

The chain uses TRBV29-1 and TRBJ2-7, with D unresolved. Trimming pared 0 bases from V and 4 bases from J, leaving 10 bases between. There are 13 residues in the CDR3. Germline-derived CDR1 and CDR2 are SQVTM and ANQGSEA. The CDR3, as DNA: TGCAGCGTTGAAGAACAAGCAGAGTACGAGCAGTACTTC. Amino acids: CSVEEQAEYEQYF.

This rearrangement joins TRBV5-4 to TRBJ2-3; D is undetermined. V was shortened by 4 bases and J by 4 bases, with 7 bases between the two germline ends. CDR1 is SGHNT, CDR2 YYREEE, per germline (reference sequence). This CDR3 has 12 residues. The CDR3, as DNA: TGTGCCAGCAGCCCCTCCTCAGATACGCAGTATTTT. This encodes CASSPSSDTQYF.

This clone was counted only a few times. A far bigger clonotype differs at one base, so this is likely a read error. Other DNA sequences in the sample encode the same CDR3. V is TRBV6-9 and J is TRBJ2-7, with D maybe TRBD2 (6 bases). Trimming took 3 bases from V and 0 from J, leaving 6 bases between them. CDR3 length: 13 amino acids. CDR1 and CDR2 (germline): MNHGY, SVAAGI. CDR3 DNA sequence: TGTGCCAGCAGTTACGGGGGCTCCTACGAGCAGTACTTC. Encoded protein: CASSYGGSYEQYF.

The chain recombines TRBV7-2 with TRBJ2-2, with D unclear. Trimming took off 1 base at V and 10 bases at J, with 10 bases between the two ends. The CDR3 contains 13 residues. Germline loops: CDR1 SGHTA, CDR2 FQGNSA. CDR3 coding DNA: TGTGCCAGCAGCTTAGGGCCAAGGGAGGAGCTGTTTTTT. Its protein is CASSLGPREELFF.

This chain links TRBV9 with TRBJ1-3, with 8 bases that match TRBD1. The V gene end was trimmed by 3 bases and the J gene end by 6 bases; junction bases not matched to a gene: 5. The germline CDR1 and CDR2 sequences are SGDLS and YYNGEE. CDR3 length equals 14 residues. The CDR3 bases are TGTGCCAGCAGCGCGACAGGGGTAGAAAACACCATATATTTT. Its translation: CASSATGVENTIYF. The full variable domain, completed using reference TRBV9 and TRBJ1-3, is DSGVTQTPKHLITATGQRVTLRCSPRSGDLSVYWYQQSLDQGLQFLIQYYNGEERAKGNILERFSAQQFPDLHSELNLSSLELGDSALYFCASSATGVENTIYFGEGSWLTVV.

V and J are TRBV27 and TRBJ2-7, with a tentative D call TRBD1 (6 bases). Per the germline V gene, CDR1 is MNHEY and CDR2 is SMNVEV (reference sequence). V was shortened by 5 bases and J by 2 bases, with 13 bases between the two germline ends. This CDR3 has 14 amino acids. For the CDR3, the DNA is TGTGCCAGCAGTCGATCGGCAGGGGCCTACGAGCAGTACTTC. It is translated as CASSRSAGAYEQYF.

The chain's CDR3 is CASFRDSQETQYF. CDR3 DNA sequence: TGTGCCAGTTTCCGGGACAGCCAAGAGACCCAGTACTTC. The V call is TRBV5-4, the J call TRBJ2-5, with 7 bases fitting TRBD1. The CDR3 has 13 amino acids. V shed 8 bases and J 1 base; nucleotides not matched to a gene: 5. Germline CDR1 reads SGHNT; CDR2 reads YYREEE (reference sequence).

The chain joins TRBV7-9 to TRBJ1-2; 9 bases are a match to TRBD1. Germline values: CDR1 SEHNR, CDR2 FQNEAQ (reference sequence). The CDR3 spans 13 residues. The J segment lost 7 bases and the V segment lost 5 bases, leaving 5 bases of the junction unmatched. CDR3 region: CASSIGTGLGYTF. The CDR3 nucleotides are TGTGCCAGCAGCATCGGGACAGGGCTTGGCTACACCTTC.

This clone was counted once. This sequence joins TRBV14 and TRBJ1-1; possibly TRBD1 for D (6 bases). CDR3 length: 13 amino acids. The germline V and J ends were trimmed by 0 bases and 8 bases, with 10 bases remaining between them. Germline loops: CDR1 SGHDN, CDR2 FVKESK. Written as DNA, the CDR3 is TGTGCCAGCAGCCAAGATTGGGGGACAGAAGCTTTCTTT. This sequence encodes CASSQDWGTEAFF.

The chain has TRBV15 and TRBJ2-4; no clear D gene. The CDR3 extends over 15 amino acids. Germline assignment: CDR1 LNHNV and CDR2 YYDKDF (reference sequence). Trimming pared 4 bases from V and 1 base from J, leaving 11 bases between. CDR3 sequence (DNA): TGTGCCACCAGCACGTTAAGTACGGCCAAAAACATTCAGTACTTC. Its protein product is CATSTLSTAKNIQYF.

This chain links TRBV28 with TRBJ2-7; TRBD1 aligns across 8 bases. CDR1 is MDHEN and CDR2 is SYDVKM in the germline V gene. The V segment lost 5 bases and the J segment 5 bases; nucleotides outside the gene matches: 11. The CDR3 totals 15 residues. The DNA of the CDR3 is TGTGCCAGCAGTCTTACAGGGGGAGACCTCCACGAGCAGTACTTC. This sequence encodes CASSLTGGDLHEQYF.

The V gene is TRBV5-1, the J gene TRBJ2-7; 7 bases are a match to TRBD1. V was pared by 1 base and J by 3 bases, with 4 bases of the junction left unmatched. The CDR3 spans 14 residues. Germline CDR1 reads SGHRS; CDR2 reads YFSETQ. CDR3 nucleotides: TGCGCCAGCAGCTTGACAGGGGCGGGCTACGAGCAGTACTTC. Translating it yields CASSLTGAGYEQYF. The variable domain in full, completed from reference TRBV5-1 and TRBJ2-7, reads KAGVTQTPRYLIKTRGQQVTLSCSPISGHRSVSWYQQTPGQGLQFLFEYFSETQRNKGNFPGRFSGRQFSNSRSEMNVSTLELGDSALYLCASSLTGAGYEQYFGPGTRLTVT.